The clone carrying this T cell receptor beta chain showed up many times. These data belong to a study of blood T cells in healthy people across ages. The length of the CDR3 is 15 residues. The germline V gene encodes CDR1 MNHEY and CDR2 SVGAGI. V was pared by 2 bases and J by 7 bases, with 7 bases of the junction left unmatched. It was with a sample-barcoded 5' primer and a J-beta primer mix that a second PCR of roughly 7 to 12 cycles was run. TCRdb ran MiXCR on the 5' RACE reads and lists one entry per CDR3 protein. This sample yields about 720,000 distinct CDR3 sequences, of which approximately 22% are seen a single time; around 22% belongs to the top ten.

The chain carries TRBV6-5 and TRBJ2-3; TRBD2 matches at 9 bases. The TCR comes from a man aged 65-85 years in good health. The sample comprised blood. Written as DNA, the CDR3 is TGTGCCAGCAGTTACGGGACTAGCCGGAGCAATACGCAGTATTTT. As protein: CASSYGTSRSNTQYF.